This TCR beta chain was recorded in a study of T cells in tuberculosis. With regard to this clone: Its antigen is still unknown.

Findings and caveats of the study: The TCR-beta difference was not significant; alpha differences partly reflected length.

V lost 0 bases and J lost 2, with 14 bases in between. CDR3 length equals 16 residues. In germline, CDR1 is GTSNPN, CDR2 SVGIG (reference sequence). Some clones are missing from TCRdb's copy, which holds only in-frame ones; the method was immunoSEQ multiplex PCR. Among under 45,000 clones listed, around 90% were seen once. Time point meaning: new active TB diagnosis, blood taken before or within 7 days of starting treatment. Active tuberculosis patients were new diagnoses, HIV-seronegative, South African, and aged 18 years or older. Tuberculosis was confirmed by positive sputum smear and/or M. tuberculosis culture.

The sequence derives from an adult with tuberculosis. The chain joins TRBV30 to TRBJ1-3; tentative D call: TRBD1 (5 bases). The starting material was PBMCs, obtained at tuberculosis diagnosis. The CDR3 DNA sequence: TGTGCCTGGAGTGTACGGCAGGGCGTCCCTGGAAACACCATATATTTT. Encoded protein: CAWSVRQGVPGNTIYF.